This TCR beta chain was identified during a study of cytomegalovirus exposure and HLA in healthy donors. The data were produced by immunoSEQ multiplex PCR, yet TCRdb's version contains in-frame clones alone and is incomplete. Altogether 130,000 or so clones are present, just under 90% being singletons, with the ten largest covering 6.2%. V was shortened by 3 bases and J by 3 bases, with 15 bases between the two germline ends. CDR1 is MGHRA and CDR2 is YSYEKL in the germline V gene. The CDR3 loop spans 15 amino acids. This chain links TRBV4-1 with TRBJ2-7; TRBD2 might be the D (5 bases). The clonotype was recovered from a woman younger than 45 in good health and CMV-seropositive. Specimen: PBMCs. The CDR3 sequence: CASSHLTRSDYEQYF. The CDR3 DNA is TGCGCCAGCAGCCATCTAACTAGAAGCGACTACGAGCAGTACTTC.